This TCR beta chain was captured in a study of post-analysis software for immune sequencing data. Turning to the study itself: Both relapsing-remitting and secondary progressive multiple sclerosis featured among the disease courses, as did progressive-relapsing multiple sclerosis.

The germline V gene encodes CDR1 MNHEY and CDR2 SVGAGI. The CDR3 has 15 amino acids. Trimming removed 5 bases at V and 6 bases at J, with 18 bases between. The library was made from cDNA and included unique molecular identifiers. Via MiXCR, TCRdb re-called the PCR reads, giving one row per CDR3 protein. The repertoire holds approximately 730,000 distinct CDR3 sequences, with 46% as singletons. Regarding the study as a whole: Included in a set of about 5 TRBV segments more frequent in patients than controls were TRBV5-6, TRBV5-1 and TRBV20-1. Normalized Chao1 diversity was significantly reduced in patients versus controls. Samples from one preparation batch, clustered by F measure, grouped strongly together.

This clonotype was observed a single time. Its antigen remains unidentified. Specimen: blood. The sequence was obtained from a girl aged 5-17 years with multiple sclerosis. This sequence joins TRBV6-5 and TRBJ2-3; D is unclear. In DNA, the CDR3 is TGTGCCAGCAGTCGACTTACGGAACTCGGGGATACGCAGTATTTT. It encodes CASSRLTELGDTQYF.